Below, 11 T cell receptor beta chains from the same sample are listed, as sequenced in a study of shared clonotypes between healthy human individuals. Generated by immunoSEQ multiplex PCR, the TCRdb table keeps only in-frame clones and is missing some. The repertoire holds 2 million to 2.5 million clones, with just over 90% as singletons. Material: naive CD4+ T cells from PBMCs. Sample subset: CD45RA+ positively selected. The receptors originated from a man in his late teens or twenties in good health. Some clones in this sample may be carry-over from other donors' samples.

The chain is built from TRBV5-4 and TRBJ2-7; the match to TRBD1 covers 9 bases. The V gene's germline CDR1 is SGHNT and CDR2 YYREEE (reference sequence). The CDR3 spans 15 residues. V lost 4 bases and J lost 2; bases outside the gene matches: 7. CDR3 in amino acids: CASSLGQGVAYEQYF. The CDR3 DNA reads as TGTGCCAGCAGCCTGGGACAGGGTGTCGCCTACGAGCAGTACTTC.

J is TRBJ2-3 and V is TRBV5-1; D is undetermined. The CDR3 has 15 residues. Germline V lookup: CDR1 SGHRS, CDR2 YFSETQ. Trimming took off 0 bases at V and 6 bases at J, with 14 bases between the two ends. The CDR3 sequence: CASSLVPMPPDTQYF. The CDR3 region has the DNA TGCGCCAGCAGCTTGGTACCCATGCCCCCCGATACGCAGTATTTT.

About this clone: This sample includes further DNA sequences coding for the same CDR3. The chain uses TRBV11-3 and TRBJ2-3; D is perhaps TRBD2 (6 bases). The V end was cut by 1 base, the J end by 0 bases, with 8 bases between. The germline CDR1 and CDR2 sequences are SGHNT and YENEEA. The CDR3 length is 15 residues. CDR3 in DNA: TGTGCCAGCAGCTTAGGGGGGACTAGCACAGATACGCAGTATTTT. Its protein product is CASSLGGTSTDTQYF.

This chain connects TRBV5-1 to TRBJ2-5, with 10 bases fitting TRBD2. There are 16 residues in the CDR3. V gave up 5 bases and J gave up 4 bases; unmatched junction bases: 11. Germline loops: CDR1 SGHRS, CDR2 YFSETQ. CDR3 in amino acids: CASRGLALGGRETQYF. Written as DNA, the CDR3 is TGCGCCAGCAGGGGACTAGCGTTGGGTGGTCGAGAGACCCAGTACTTC.

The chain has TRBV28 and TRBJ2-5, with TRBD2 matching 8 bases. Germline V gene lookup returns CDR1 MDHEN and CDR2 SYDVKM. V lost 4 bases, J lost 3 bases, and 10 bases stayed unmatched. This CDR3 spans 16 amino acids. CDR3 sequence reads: CASSSQVSGIKETQYF. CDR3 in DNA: TGTGCCAGCAGTTCCCAGGTTAGCGGGATCAAAGAGACCCAGTACTTC.

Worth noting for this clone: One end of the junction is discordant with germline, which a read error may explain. The CDR3 DNA reads TGTGCCGGCAGAACCCGACAGGGGACGAACACTGAAGCTTTCTTT. It translates to CAGRTRQGTNTEAFF. The chain combines TRBV6-4 with TRBJ1-1, with 8 bases lining up with TRBD1. The CDR3 sequence is 15 residues long. CDR1 is MRHNA and CDR2 is SNTAGT in the germline V gene.

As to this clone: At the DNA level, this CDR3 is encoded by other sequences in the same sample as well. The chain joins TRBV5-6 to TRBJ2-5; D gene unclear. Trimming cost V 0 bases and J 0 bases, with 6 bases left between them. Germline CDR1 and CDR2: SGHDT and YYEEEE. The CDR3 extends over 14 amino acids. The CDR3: CASSLGLYQETQYF. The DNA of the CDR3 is TGTGCCAGCAGCTTGGGACTGTACCAAGAGACCCAGTACTTC.

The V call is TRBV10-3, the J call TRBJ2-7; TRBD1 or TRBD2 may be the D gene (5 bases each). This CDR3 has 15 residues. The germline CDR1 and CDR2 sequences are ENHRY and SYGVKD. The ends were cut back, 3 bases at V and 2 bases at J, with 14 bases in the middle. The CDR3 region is CAISDSGRGAYEQYF. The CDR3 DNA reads TGTGCCATCAGTGATTCGGGCAGAGGGGCCTACGAGCAGTACTTC.

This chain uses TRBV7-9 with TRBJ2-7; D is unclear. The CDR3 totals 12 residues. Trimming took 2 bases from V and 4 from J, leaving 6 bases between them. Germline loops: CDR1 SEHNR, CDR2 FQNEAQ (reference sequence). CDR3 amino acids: CASSLRAYEQYF. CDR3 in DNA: TGTGCCAGCAGCTTAAGGGCGTACGAGCAGTACTTC.

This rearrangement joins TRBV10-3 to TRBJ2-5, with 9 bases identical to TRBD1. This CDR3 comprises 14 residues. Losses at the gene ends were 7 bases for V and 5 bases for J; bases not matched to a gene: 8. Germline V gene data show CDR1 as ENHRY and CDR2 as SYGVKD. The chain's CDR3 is CAITPDRGWETQYF. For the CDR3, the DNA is TGTGCCATCACCCCGGACAGGGGATGGGAGACCCAGTACTTC.

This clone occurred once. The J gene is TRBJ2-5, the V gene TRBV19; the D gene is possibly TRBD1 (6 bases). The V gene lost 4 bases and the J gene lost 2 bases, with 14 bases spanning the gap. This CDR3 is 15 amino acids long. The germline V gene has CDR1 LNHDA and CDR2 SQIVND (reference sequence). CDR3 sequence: CASSTSGTPQETQYF. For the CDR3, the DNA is TGTGCCAGTAGTACCTCCGGGACACCTCAAGAGACCCAGTACTTC.